A selection of T cell receptor beta chains follows, all from one sample in a study of cytomegalovirus exposure and HLA in healthy donors. Repertoires were generated with immunoSEQ multiplex PCR, while TCRdb's copy carries only in-frame clones and drops some. The sample lists approximately 120,000 clones, roughly 78% occurring once. Source material: PBMCs. These receptor sequences come from a man aged 25-45 years in good health and CMV-seronegative. The CDR3 runs from the conserved cysteine through the conserved F or W. A D gene is named only where the DNA matches it firmly. Only some rows state a clone size, as once, few, many or a class for expanded clones.

d_call j_call v_call clone_size cdr3_aa cdr3_nt
- TRBJ1-1 TRBV29-1 - CSVGGGRGTEAFF TGCAGCGTTGGCGGGGGCCGAGGTACTGAAGCTTTCTTT
- TRBJ1-3 TRBV5-4 - CASSLDLNPGNTIYF TGTGCCAGCAGCTTGGACTTGAATCCGGGAAACACCATATATTTT
TRBD1 TRBJ2-3 TRBV27 - CASSSGRGQGTDTQYF TGTGCCAGCAGTTCGGGTCGGGGACAGGGCACAGATACGCAGTATTTT
- TRBJ2-7 TRBV10-2 few CASRAVGLREQYF TGCGCCAGCAGGGCCGTGGGGCTACGAGAGCAGTACTTC
TRBD2 TRBJ2-3 TRBV18 - CASSPGLAGGYTQYF TGTGCCAGCTCACCCGGACTAGCGGGGGGGTATACGCAGTATTTT
TRBD1 TRBJ1-1 TRBV28 few CASSARQGNTEAFF TGTGCCAGCAGTGCAAGACAGGGGAACACTGAAGCTTTCTTT
- TRBJ1-2 TRBV5-6 - CASSLGTQGYTF TGTGCCAGCAGCTTGGGGACCCAGGGATACACCTTC
- TRBJ1-2 TRBV11-3 few CASSHRGGRVHPLYGYTF TGTGCCAGCAGCCACCGGGGTGGGAGGGTCCATCCCTTGTATGGCTACACCTTC
TRBD1 TRBJ2-5 TRBV27 - CASGWQGARETQYF TGTGCCAGCGGGTGGCAGGGGGCGCGGGAGACCCAGTACTTC
TRBD1 TRBJ2-3 TRBV19 - CASSNPTGGTDTQYF TGTGCCAGTAGTAACCCGACAGGGGGCACAGATACGCAGTATTTT
- TRBJ1-2 TRBV4-1 few CASKAASGDNYGYTF TGCGCCAGCAAAGCTGCCTCGGGGGATAACTATGGCTACACCTTC
TRBD1 TRBJ1-1 TRBV19 - CASSKPGTGSTEAFF TGTGCCAGTAGTAAACCCGGGACAGGGTCCACTGAAGCTTTCTTT
- TRBJ1-5 TRBV7-2 once CASSLAAGRSVQPQHF TGTGCCAGCAGCTTAGCGGCTGGCAGGTCTGTCCAGCCCCAGCATTTT
- TRBJ2-1 TRBV7-7 - CASSLQGGSYNEQFF TGTGCTAGCAGCTTACAGGGAGGATCCTACAATGAGCAGTTCTTC
- TRBJ2-7 TRBV9 - CASSVGRTAFSYEQYF TGTGCCAGCAGCGTAGGAAGGACAGCTTTCTCCTACGAGCAGTACTTC
- TRBJ1-3 TRBV7-9 - CSSSSHPSRGGGNTIYF TGTTCCAGCAGCTCACACCCCTCTAGGGGAGGTGGAAACACCATATATTTT
TRBD1 TRBJ2-1 TRBV9 few CASSVEQGAYNEQFF TGTGCCAGCAGCGTAGAACAGGGGGCCTACAATGAGCAGTTCTTC
- TRBJ1-1 TRBV5-1 - CASSLAGGLNTGAFF TGCGCCAGCAGCTTGGCCGGCGGCCTGAACACTGGAGCTTTCTTT
TRBD2 TRBJ2-1 TRBV13 - CASSWGLAGGNEQFF TGTGCCAGCAGCTGGGGACTAGCGGGGGGTAATGAGCAGTTCTTC
- TRBJ1-2 TRBV19 - CASSIEARVGGYTF TGTGCCAGTAGTATAGAGGCCAGGGTCGGTGGCTACACCTTC
TRBD2 TRBJ2-1 TRBV11-1 - CASSLALGGTAYNEQFF TGTGCCAGCAGCCTGGCCCTGGGGGGGACCGCCTACAATGAGCAGTTCTTC
- TRBJ2-1 TRBV9 - CASSATVNEQFF TGTGCCAGCAGCGCGACAGTCAATGAGCAGTTCTTC
TRBD1 TRBJ2-7 TRBV29-1 - CSVLRDRDSYEQYF TGCAGCGTCCTCCGGGACAGGGACTCCTACGAGCAGTACTTC
- TRBJ2-3 TRBV6-6 - CASSSTTDTQYF TGTGCCAGCAGTTCTACCACAGATACGCAGTATTTT
TRBD1 TRBJ1-5 TRBV2 - CASSGTGESQPQHF TGTGCCAGCAGTGGGACAGGGGAGAGTCAGCCCCAGCATTTT
- TRBJ1-5 TRBV28 once CASRRGLNQPQHF TGTGCCAGCAGAAGAGGACTAAATCAGCCCCAGCATTTT
TRBD1 TRBJ1-1 TRBV9 - CASSANRDRAVMNTEAFF TGTGCCAGCAGCGCCAATAGGGACAGGGCGGTTATGAACACTGAAGCTTTCTTT
TRBD1 TRBJ2-7 TRBV11-2 - CASSSAGTGRYEQYF TGTGCCAGCAGCAGCGCCGGGACAGGGAGGTACGAGCAGTACTTC
TRBD1 TRBJ2-2 TRBV7-9 - CASSFRTGNGELFF TGTGCCAGCAGCTTCAGGACAGGGAACGGGGAGCTGTTTTTT
TRBD1 TRBJ1-1 TRBV9 once CASSPRDRANTEAFF TGTGCCAGCAGCCCTAGGGACAGGGCGAACACTGAAGCTTTCTTT
TRBD1 TRBJ2-5 TRBV30 - CAWISGGRGTQYF TGTGCCTGGATTTCAGGGGGTAGGGGGACCCAGTACTTC
TRBD2 TRBJ2-3 TRBV6-4 - CASSAGLAGGPDTQYF TGTGCCAGCAGTGCCGGACTAGCGGGGGGACCAGATACGCAGTATTTT
- TRBJ1-1 TRBV9 - CASSVDPGRDTEAFF TGTGCCAGCAGCGTAGATCCGGGGAGGGACACTGAAGCTTTCTTT
TRBD1 TRBJ1-1 TRBV2 - CASSFLTGGGGEAFF TGTGCCAGCAGTTTTTTAACAGGGGGTGGAGGTGAAGCTTTCTTT
TRBD1 TRBJ2-5 TRBV7-2 few CASSRGQGPETQYF TGTGCCAGCAGCCGTGGACAGGGCCCAGAGACCCAGTACTTC
TRBD1 TRBJ1-3 TRBV5-6 - CASNIRDRGPRGGF TGTGCCAGCAACATCCGGGACAGGGGGCCTCGAGGTGGCTTT
TRBD2 TRBJ2-3 TRBV7-2 - CASSLAPSGRADTQYF TGTGCCAGCAGCTTAGCCCCTAGCGGGAGAGCAGATACGCAGTATTTT
- TRBJ1-5 TRBV28 - CASSSGFRGNQPQHF TGTGCCAGCAGTTCGGGGTTTCGGGGCAATCAGCCCCAGCATTTT
- TRBJ2-5 TRBV13 - CASSLSGLLALETQYF TGTGCCAGCAGTTTGAGCGGGTTACTAGCTTTGGAGACCCAGTACTTC
- TRBJ1-5 TRBV7-9 - CASSLHANYSNQPQHF TGTGCCAGCAGCTTACACGCGAATTATAGCAATCAGCCCCAGCATTTT
TRBD1 TRBJ1-1 TRBV9 - CASSPTGVGAEAFF TGTGCCAGCAGCCCTACAGGGGTAGGGGCTGAAGCTTTCTTT
TRBD2 TRBJ2-1 TRBV29-1 - CSVGTSFWRDEQFF TGCAGCGTGGGGACTAGCTTTTGGAGGGATGAGCAGTTCTTC
- TRBJ1-2 TRBV30 - CAWSVVPQAGYTF TGTGCCTGGAGTGTAGTCCCTCAGGCTGGCTACACCTTC
- TRBJ2-7 TRBV5-6 - CASMDSNSYEQYF TGTGCCAGCATGGACAGCAACTCCTACGAGCAGTACTTC
TRBD1 TRBJ1-1 TRBV5-4 - CASSLDRGSEAFF TGTGCCAGCAGCTTAGACAGGGGGTCTGAAGCTTTCTTT
- TRBJ2-7 TRBV27 - CASSPRCEQYF TGTGCCAGCAGTCCCCGTTGCGAGCAGTACTTC
- TRBJ2-3 TRBV7-3 - CASSYREADTQYF TGTGCCAGCAGCTATCGAGAGGCAGATACGCAGTATTTT
- TRBJ1-4 TRBV6-1 - CASSDGVRGANEKLFF TGTGCCAGCAGTGATGGAGTCCGGGGGGCCAATGAAAAACTGTTTTTT
TRBD1 TRBJ1-2 TRBV7-9 - CASSLGTGDGYTF TGTGCCAGCAGCCTAGGGACAGGGGATGGCTACACCTTC
- TRBJ2-2 TRBV7-6 - CASSLGRRGVTGELFF TGTGCCAGCAGCTTAGGGCGCAGGGGAGTAACCGGGGAGCTGTTTTTT
TRBD1 TRBJ2-7 TRBV15 - CATSRRQGVYGEQYF TGTGCCACCAGCAGACGACAGGGGGTTTATGGCGAGCAGTACTTC
TRBD1 TRBJ1-2 TRBV4-1 once CASSHPTGGHGYTF TGCGCCAGCAGCCATCCGACAGGGGGCCATGGCTACACCTTC
- TRBJ1-6 TRBV11-1 - CASSQTGSYNSPLHF TGTGCCAGCAGCCAGACAGGCTCCTATAATTCACCCCTCCACTTT
- TRBJ1-1 TRBV7-6 - CASSLQGGTEAFF TGTGCCAGCAGCCTACAGGGTGGCACTGAAGCTTTCTTT
TRBD1 TRBJ2-7 TRBV4-1 - CASSGTGGDEQYF TGCGCCAGCTCCGGGACAGGGGGAGACGAGCAGTACTTC
- TRBJ2-6 TRBV29-1 - CSVEALRDSGANVLTF TGCAGCGTTGAAGCGTTGAGAGATTCTGGGGCCAACGTCCTGACTTTC
- TRBJ1-1 TRBV7-9 - CASSLQGLVTEAFF TGTGCCAGCAGCTTACAGGGGTTGGTTACTGAAGCTTTCTTT
- TRBJ1-4 TRBV7-7 - CASRLRTEGPANEKLFF TGTGCTAGCAGACTCCGGACAGAGGGGCCAGCTAATGAAAAACTGTTTTTT
- TRBJ1-4 TRBV7-8 - CASSSVSGSLLCEKLFF TGTGCCAGCAGCTCCGTATCAGGCTCCCTGCTATGTGAAAAACTGTTTTTT